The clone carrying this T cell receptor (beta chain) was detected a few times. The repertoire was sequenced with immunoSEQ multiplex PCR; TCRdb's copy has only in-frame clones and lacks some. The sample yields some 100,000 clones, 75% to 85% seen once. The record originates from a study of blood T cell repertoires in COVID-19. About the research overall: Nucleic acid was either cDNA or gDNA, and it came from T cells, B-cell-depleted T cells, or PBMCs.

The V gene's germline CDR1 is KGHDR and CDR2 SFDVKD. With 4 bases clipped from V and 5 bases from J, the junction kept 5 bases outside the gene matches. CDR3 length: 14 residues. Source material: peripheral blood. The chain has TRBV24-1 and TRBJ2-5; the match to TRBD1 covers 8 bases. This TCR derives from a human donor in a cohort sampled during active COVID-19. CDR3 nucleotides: TGTGCCACCAGTGAGACAGGGGCCCCTGAGACCCAGTACTTC. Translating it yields CATSETGAPETQYF.